Presented here are 18 T cell receptor beta chains from one specimen sequenced in a study of neoadjuvant anti-PD-1 for oral cavity cancer. Clones were read by immunoSEQ multiplex PCR, and TCRdb kept only the in-frame ones, dropping some. Of about 16,000 clones listed, about two thirds are singletons. The sample was PBMCs, taken before nivolumab (anti-PD-1) treatment. These receptors all come from a person between 35 and 79 years old with oral cavity squamous cell carcinoma.

The genes are TRBV11-2 and TRBJ1-1; the D gene is possibly TRBD1 (5 bases). V lost 1 base, J lost 1 base, and 7 bases lay in between. CDR3 length: 14 amino acids. Germline CDR1 is SGHAT and CDR2 is FQNNGV. The CDR3 spells CASSLGQGNTEAFF. In DNA form, the CDR3 reads TGTGCCAGCAGCTTAGGCCAGGGGAACACTGAAGCTTTCTTT.

This chain joins TRBV30 and TRBJ2-3; D perhaps matches TRBD2 (6 bases). The V gene's germline CDR1 is GTSNPN and CDR2 SVGIG (reference sequence). The V and J ends lost 2 bases and 12 bases respectively, with 15 bases between them. The length of the CDR3 is 12 residues. The CDR3 DNA is TGTGCCTGGAGTATTGCGGGGAGTGCCCAGTATTTT. It specifies CAWSIAGSAQYF.

This chain links TRBV6-1 with TRBJ2-5, with no clear D. Germline CDR1 is MNHNS and CDR2 is SASEGT. The CDR3 has 12 amino acids. V was clipped by 3 bases and J by 1 base, with 3 bases between them. DNA for the CDR3: TGTGCCAGCAGTGATCTCCAAGAGACCCAGTACTTC. It yields the protein CASSDLQETQYF.

This clone was seen only a few times. The chain employs TRBV11-3 and TRBJ2-1, with 9 bases aligning to TRBD2. CDR1 is SGHNT, CDR2 YENEEA, per germline. V lost 0 bases to trimming and J lost 6 bases; unmatched junction nucleotides: 12. CDR3 length equals 18 residues. The CDR3 loop is CASSLDHGGTSIFNEQFF. The CDR3, as DNA: TGTGCCAGCAGCTTAGATCATGGCGGGACTAGCATTTTCAATGAGCAGTTCTTC.

The V gene is TRBV18, the J gene TRBJ1-4; TRBD1 is a possible D gene (5 bases). V lost 6 bases to trimming and J lost 4 bases, with 9 bases between them. Germline lookup yields CDR1 KGHSH and CDR2 LQKENI. CDR3 size: 13 residues. This chain's CDR3 is CASSRDYNEKLFF. The CDR3 nucleotides are TGTGCCAGCTCCAGGGATTATAATGAAAAACTGTTTTTT.

The V and J genes are TRBV5-5 and TRBJ2-5, with D perhaps TRBD1 (6 bases). Trimming took off 0 bases at V and 4 bases at J, with 13 bases between the two ends. Looked up from germline, CDR1 is SGHKS and CDR2 is YYEKEE (reference sequence). The CDR3 sequence is 15 residues long. The CDR3 region is CASSLDTTRGETQYF. In DNA, the CDR3 is TGTGCCAGCAGCTTGGACACAACCAGGGGAGAGACCCAGTACTTC.

The chain joins TRBV5-5 to TRBJ1-5, with D tentatively TRBD1 (5 bases). Germline assignment: CDR1 SGHKS and CDR2 YYEKEE (reference sequence). This CDR3 region has 17 residues. The germline V and J ends were trimmed by 1 base and 3 bases, with 17 bases remaining between them. The CDR3 DNA follows: TGTGCCAGCAGCTTGCTCGTCGGGGCGCTTACCAATCAGCCCCAGCATTTT. Translated, it gives CASSLLVGALTNQPQHF.

This chain uses TRBV7-6 with TRBJ1-2, with TRBD1 matching 10 bases. Germline CDR1 reads SGHVS; CDR2 reads FNYEAQ. The V and J ends lost 1 base and 8 bases, in that order; junction bases with no gene match: 4. The CDR3 totals 14 residues. For the CDR3, the DNA is TGTGCCAGCAGCTTAGGACAGGGGGCGCGAGGCTACACCTTC. It yields the protein CASSLGQGARGYTF.

This clone was counted once. CDR3 in amino acids: CASSFGGRSGNTIYF. CDR3 DNA: TGTGCCAGCAGCTTTGGGGGACGCTCTGGAAACACCATATATTTT. V gene TRBV5-4 combines with J gene TRBJ1-3; D might be TRBD1 (5 bases). The CDR3 sequence is 15 residues long. Trimming removed 2 bases from V and 0 bases from J, with 9 bases in between. Germline V gene data show CDR1 as SGHNT and CDR2 as YYREEE (reference sequence).

The rearrangement uses TRBV6-1 and TRBJ2-6; 12 bases line up with TRBD1. Germline V gene sequence: CDR1 MNHNS, CDR2 SASEGT. J was trimmed by 3 bases and V by 3 bases; bases with no gene match: 6. The CDR3 has 18 amino acids. The CDR3 is CASSDEWDRGHGANVLTF. CDR3 nucleotides: TGTGCCAGCAGTGATGAATGGGACAGGGGGCATGGGGCCAACGTCCTGACTTTC.

This chain joins TRBV28 and TRBJ1-2; D is uncertain. The CDR3 loop spans 14 amino acids. Germline V CDR1 and CDR2: MDHEN, SYDVKM. The V end lost 3 bases, the J end lost 4 bases, and 12 bases lay between the germline ends. The CDR3 coding sequence is TGTGCCAGCAGTTTCACCGTTTCCGCCTATGGCTACACCTTC. It is translated as CASSFTVSAYGYTF.

This clone was picked up a small number of times. This chain connects TRBV6-5 to TRBJ1-5; possible D gene TRBD1, 5 bases. Trimming shortened V by 6 bases and J by 0 bases, and 12 bases separated the two germline ends. The germline V gene encodes CDR1 MNHEY and CDR2 SVGAGI. The CDR3 runs 15 residues. CDR3 loop: CASRKSGISNQPQHF. In DNA form, the CDR3 reads TGTGCCAGCAGAAAATCAGGGATTAGCAATCAGCCCCAGCATTTT.

The genes are TRBV2 and TRBJ1-6; D gene ambiguous. Per the germline V gene, CDR1 is SNHLY and CDR2 is FYNNEI. This CDR3 is 13 amino acids long. The V gene lost 5 bases and the J gene lost 7 bases, with 9 bases spanning the gap. The CDR3 DNA reads as TGTGCCAGCAGTCAGGCCGAGAATTCACCCCTCCACTTT. Translating gives CASSQAENSPLHF.

J is TRBJ2-3 and V is TRBV30; no firm D call. The CDR3 runs 12 residues. Trimming removed 4 bases at V and 3 bases at J, with 8 bases between. Germline-derived CDR1 and CDR2 are GTSNPN and SVGIG (reference sequence). The CDR3 reads CAWTGGTDTQYF. The CDR3 DNA sequence: TGTGCCTGGACGGGCGGAACAGATACGCAGTATTTT.

As regards this clone: One end of the junction fails to match germline, which may point to a read error. J is TRBJ2-2 and V is TRBV2; 9 bases fit TRBD1. Germline V CDR1 and CDR2: SNHLY, FYNNEI. The CDR3 runs 16 residues. The CDR3 region is CASSLIQGASHRGAVF. In DNA form, the CDR3 reads TGTGCCAGCAGTTTGATACAGGGGGCTTCGCACCGGGGAGCTGTTTTT. Combining the CDR3 with reference TRBV2 and TRBJ2-2 gives the whole variable domain EPEVTQTPSHQVTQMGQEVILRCVPISNHLYFYWYRQILGQKVEFLVSFYNNEISEKSEIFDDQFSVERPDGSNFTLKIRSTKLEDSAMYFCASSLIQGASHRGAVFGEGSRLTVL.

The rearrangement links TRBV27 to TRBJ1-2, with TRBD1 matching 9 bases. CDR3 length equals 12 residues. The germline V gene has CDR1 MNHEY and CDR2 SMNVEV (reference sequence). The V and J ends lost 5 bases and 6 bases, in that order; junction bases with no gene match: 1. This chain's CDR3 is CASSGQGHGYTF. The CDR3 DNA reads TGTGCCAGCAGTGGACAGGGGCATGGCTACACCTTC.

The chain employs TRBV5-1 and TRBJ2-4; D possibly corresponds to TRBD2 (7 bases). The CDR3 length is 12 residues. The germline V gene has CDR1 SGHRS and CDR2 YFSETQ. V gave up 2 bases and J gave up 11 bases, with 11 bases separating them. In DNA, the CDR3 is TGCGCCAGCAGCTTCGGGGGGCCACTTCAGTACTTC. This sequence encodes CASSFGGPLQYF. Full variable domain (missing parts from reference TRBV5-1 and TRBJ2-4): KAGVTQTPRYLIKTRGQQVTLSCSPISGHRSVSWYQQTPGQGLQFLFEYFSETQRNKGNFPGRFSGRQFSNSRSEMNVSTLELGDSALYLCASSFGGPLQYFGAGTRLSVL.

This rearrangement joins TRBV5-4 to TRBJ1-2; a weak D match, TRBD1 (6 bases). The germline CDR1 and CDR2 sequences are SGHNT and YYREEE (reference sequence). CDR3 length: 14 residues. Trimming stripped 2 bases from V and 7 bases from J, with 15 bases between. CDR3 protein: CASSLYNRDFGYTF. CDR3 nucleotide sequence: TGTGCCAGCAGCTTATACAACAGGGACTTTGGCTACACCTTC.